A selection of T cell receptor beta chains follows, all from one sample in a study of response to subunit inactivated influenza vaccine. TCRdb reprocessed the RT-PCR reads with MiXCR, giving one entry per CDR3 protein. The sample shows a few hundred thousand distinct CDR3 sequences, 20% to 25% of them seen only once. The sample here was PBMCs from blood, taken 21 months after vaccination. Receptors were obtained from a man between 45 and 75 years old who received an inactivated influenza vaccine. CDR3s include the opening cysteine and the closing phenylalanine or tryptophan. A D gene is named only where the DNA matches it firmly. Clone size is not always given. Where it is, it says once, few, many or a class for expanded clones.

TRBV5-5	TRBJ1-5	.	few	CASSSSGGSNQPQHF	TGTGCCAGCAGTAGTTCCGGGGGTTCCAATCAGCCCCAGCATTTT
TRBV7-6	TRBJ2-1	TRBD2	many	CASSLEASGRAYNEQFF	TGTGCCAGCAGCTTAGAGGCTAGCGGGAGGGCCTACAATGAGCAGTTCTTC
TRBV18	TRBJ2-7	.	.	CASSPMAQSSYEQYF	TGTGCCAGCTCACCAATGGCCCAATCCTCCTACGAGCAGTACTTC
TRBV5-1	TRBJ1-2	.	.	CASSLLVSNYGYTF	TGCGCCAGCAGCTTGTTGGTTTCTAACTATGGCTACACCTTC
TRBV12-3/TRBV12-4	TRBJ2-1	.	.	CASSLTGQGHNEQFF	TGTGCCAGCAGTTTAACAGGGCAAGGGCACAATGAGCAGTTCTTC
TRBV13	TRBJ1-2	.	few	CASSLGPGGSNYGYTF	TGTGCCAGCAGCTTAGGCCCGGGGGGCTCTAACTATGGCTACACCTTC
TRBV20-1	TRBJ2-1	TRBD2	few	CSATSSREAYNEQFF	TGCAGTGCTACTTCTTCTCGGGAGGCCTACAATGAGCAGTTCTTC
TRBV29-1	TRBJ1-4	.	few	CSVSTSNEKLFF	TGCAGCGTTTCGACATCTAATGAAAAACTGTTTTTT
TRBV20-1	TRBJ2-3	.	.	CSARGQGGTDTQYF	TGCAGTGCTAGAGGACAGGGAGGTACAGATACGCAGTATTTT
TRBV5-1	TRBJ1-5	.	many	CASSLGQEDQPQHF	TGCGCCAGCAGCTTGGGACAGGAAGATCAGCCCCAGCATTTT
TRBV6-2/TRBV6-3	TRBJ2-7	.	many	CASRPTGRYSYEQYF	TGTGCCAGCAGACCAACTGGACGGTACTCCTACGAGCAGTACTTC